These 6 T cell receptor beta chains were sequenced from one sample in a study of blood T cell repertoires in COVID-19. The protocol was immunoSEQ multiplex PCR, while the TCRdb copy is restricted to in-frame clones and leaves out a portion. Among more than 300,000 clones listed, approximately 90% were seen once. Material for sequencing was PBMCs or T cells enriched from blood (not recorded which). These receptors all come from a woman in her thirties who had been exposed to COVID-19.

The V call is TRBV5-1, the J call TRBJ1-5; 7 bases match TRBD1. This CDR3 comprises 14 residues. With V trimmed by 0 bases and J by 6 bases, 3 bases remained unmatched. The germline CDR1 and CDR2 sequences are SGHRS and YFSETQ. CDR3 loop: CASSLEQGRQPQHF. The CDR3 DNA reads TGCGCCAGCAGCTTGGAACAGGGGCGTCAGCCCCAGCATTTT.

The rearrangement links TRBV18 to TRBJ2-3; unclear D gene. The CDR3 is 13 residues long. Per the germline V gene, CDR1 is KGHSH and CDR2 is LQKENI. V was trimmed by 6 bases and J by 0 bases, leaving 7 bases between them. The CDR3 sequence: CASSGASTDTQYF. Here the CDR3 DNA reads TGTGCCAGCTCGGGCGCTAGCACAGATACGCAGTATTTT.

The chain links TRBV7-9 to TRBJ2-3; 12 bases line up with TRBD1. The CDR3 length is 17 residues. The trim removed 5 bases at V and 4 bases at J, leaving 10 bases unmatched. Germline CDR1 SEHNR, CDR2 FQNEAQ (reference sequence). The CDR3 region is CASSDGTGGSWADTQYF. For the CDR3, the DNA is TGTGCCAGCAGCGACGGGACAGGGGGCAGTTGGGCAGATACGCAGTATTTT.

V and J are TRBV19 and TRBJ1-1, with 11 nucleotides matching TRBD1. The CDR3 contains 16 residues. Looked up from germline, CDR1 is LNHDA and CDR2 is SQIVND (reference sequence). V was pared by 4 bases and J by 3 bases, with 7 bases of the junction left unmatched. The CDR3 loop is CASSTRDRGWDTEAFF. The DNA for the CDR3 is TGTGCCAGTAGTACCCGGGACAGGGGGTGGGACACTGAAGCTTTCTTT.

The chain couples TRBV7-8 to TRBJ1-4, with TRBD1 matching 7 bases. V lost 2 bases to trimming and J lost 8 bases; unmatched junction nucleotides: 5. Germline V gives CDR1 SGHVS, CDR2 FQNEAQ. There are 14 residues in the CDR3. In nucleotides, the CDR3 is TGTGCCAGCAGCTTAAGGGACAGTCGAGAAAAACTGTTTTTT. It specifies CASSLRDSREKLFF.

V and J are TRBV10-3 and TRBJ1-1; a possible D gene is TRBD1 (6 bases). This CDR3 is 14 amino acids long. Deletions cut 9 bases from V and 1 base from J, with 15 bases between. Germline V gene sequence: CDR1 ENHRY, CDR2 SYGVKD. For the CDR3, the DNA is TGTGCCATTTTCAGGGGACAATGGAACACTGAAGCTTTCTTT. It is translated as CAIFRGQWNTEAFF.